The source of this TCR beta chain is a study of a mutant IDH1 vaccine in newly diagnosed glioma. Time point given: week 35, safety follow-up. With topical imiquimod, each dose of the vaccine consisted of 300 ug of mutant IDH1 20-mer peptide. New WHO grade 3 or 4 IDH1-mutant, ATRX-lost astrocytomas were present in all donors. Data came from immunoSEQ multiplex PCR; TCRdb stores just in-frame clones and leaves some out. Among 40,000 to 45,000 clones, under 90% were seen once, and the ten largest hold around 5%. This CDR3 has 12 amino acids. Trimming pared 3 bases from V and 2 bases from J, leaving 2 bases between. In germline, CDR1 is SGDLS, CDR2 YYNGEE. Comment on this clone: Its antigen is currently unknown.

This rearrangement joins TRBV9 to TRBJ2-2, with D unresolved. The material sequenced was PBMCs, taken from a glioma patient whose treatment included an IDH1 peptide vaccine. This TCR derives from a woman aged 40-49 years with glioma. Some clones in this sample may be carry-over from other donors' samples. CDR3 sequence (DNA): TGTGCCAGCAGCGCCAACACCGGGGAGCTGTTTTTT. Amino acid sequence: CASSANTGELFF.